This T cell receptor (beta chain) appears in the sequencing data of a study of T cells after yellow fever vaccination (dated by TCRdb to about 2019). Study-level background: Libraries from fractions with low cell numbers were prepared with the SMART-Seq v4 Ultra Low Input RNA kit. Two healthy male donors made up the cohort, one aged 18 to 29 years and the other aged 30 to 40 years. To track T-cell clones before and after primary and booster YFV17D yellow fever vaccination, bulk TCR alpha and beta repertoires were sequenced longitudinally. Blood samples were taken at several timepoints before and after primary and secondary immunization, and bulk PBMC replicates and cell subsets were isolated.

Study-wide findings and limitations: Because the study included only a couple of donors, the extent to which the findings can be generalized is limited. The secondary T-cell response was found to be weaker but faster than the primary response, with a peak reached on day 5 rather than on day 15. A small share of clonotypes was detected in both CD4 and CD8 compartments, with the overlap likely arising from convergent recombination. Most clones expanded after primary vaccination (around 96% of CD4 and around 89% of CD8) were re-detected after the booster, suggesting that broad memory maintenance occurred. Computational filtering was needed because FACS-sorted repertoires could contain abundant contaminating clonotypes from the bulk population.

In this sample, this clonotype turned up a few times. What antigen it recognizes has not been identified. Base qualities are not at hand, and no much larger clone is one base apart. From the cysteine up to the phenylalanine, the CDR3 has a length of 14 residues. This entry keeps only the CDR3 DNA: 42 bases, framed from base 1. According to the germline V gene, CDR1 reads MDHEN and CDR2 reads SYDVKM. Trimming takes 8 bases from V and 0 bases from J, and the germline ends sit 11 bases apart. Per the publication, the treatment or condition label means: live attenuated yellow fever vaccine strain. Two biological replicates of bulk PBMCs were collected at each blood-draw timepoint. PBMCs were isolated from peripheral blood using a standard Ficoll-Paque protocol. TriZol was used to extract RNA from bulk PBMCs, CD4 and CD8 fractions, and dextramer-positive and dextramer-negative fractions. Sequenced on an Illumina NovaSeq 6000. Synthesis of TCR cDNA relied on 5'RACE template switching, a step that introduced a universal primer site along with unique molecular identifiers. Priming for cDNA synthesis came from both the TCR alpha and TCR beta constant segments. Two PCR steps were used to amplify libraries, with sample barcodes and sequencing adapters being added in the second step. Sequencing of libraries was performed on Illumina HiSeq 2500 (2x100 bp) or NovaSeq (2x150 bp). The published analysis was carried out like this. Demultiplexing of reads and collapsing into UMI consensus sequences were performed with MIGEC, and V(D)J alignment was carried out with MiXCR. Using edgeR on replicate PBMC samples, clonotypes were called vaccine-responding if FDR was below 0.01 and the log2 fold change was above 5 up to day 15. CD4 or CD8 identity was assigned to each bulk clonotype according to whether the clonotype was present at higher abundance in the sequenced CD4 repertoire or the sequenced CD8 repertoire. The public reads were reanalyzed by TCRdb: fastp trimming at Q25, MiXCR alignment, in-frame beta chains only. One record per CDR3 amino acid sequence lists the most common genes and DNA. The V and J calls, along with clone size, are taken from TCRdb and not from the paper's own processing. This sample gives about 320,000 distinct CDR3 sequences in total; roughly 4.3% of them show up just once. The ten most abundant clones make up roughly a fifth of the sample.

The material sequenced was PBMCs, taken 15 days after the yellow fever booster vaccination. This receptor was obtained from a man between 18 and 29 years old who received the YFV17D yellow fever vaccine. This chain is built from TRBV28 and TRBJ2-1, with TRBD1 as a weak D call on 6 bases. The CDR3: CASQGQNSYNEQFF. The sequenced DNA is TGTGCCAGCCAGGGGCAGAACTCCTACAATGAGCAGTTCTTC.